This entry features one TCR beta chain sequence. Its target is unknown. Extraction of RNA preceded its reverse transcription into cDNA, which served as the sequencing template. TCRdb keeps only in-frame clones here, not all; method: immunoSEQ multiplex PCR. The table has about 250,000 clones, 60% seen once. The V end was cut by 3 bases, the J end by 5 bases, with 7 bases between. In germline, CDR1 is SQVTM, CDR2 ANQGSEA. The CDR3 is 11 amino acids. Treatment: oral pan-JAK inhibitor, 5-10 mg twice daily. Lesional scalp punch biopsies and peripheral blood were collected from alopecia areata patients. The data are from a study of CD8+ T cells in alopecia areata. Turning to the study itself: A regimen of oral tofacitinib, 5 to 10 mg twice daily, was given to treated patients. Study-wide points: A great number of expanded lesional clones endured in scalp and blood during tofacitinib.

The sequencing here drew on CD4+ T cells sorted from blood, taken at approximately week 51, from a patient treated with tofacitinib. This clonotype was obtained from a human donor with alopecia areata. The chain is built from TRBV29-1 and TRBJ2-5, with no clear D. DNA of the CDR3: TGCAGCGTTGAGGTACGGGAGACCCAGTACTTC. Protein product: CSVEVRETQYF.